This T cell receptor beta chain was observed in a study of blood T cell repertoires in COVID-19. Study-level background: The United States, Italy and Spain supplied acute and convalescent COVID-19 samples.

TCRdb keeps only in-frame clones here, not all; method: immunoSEQ multiplex PCR. The sample consists of 20,000 to 25,000 clones, roughly 80% of them appearing once. Per germline, CDR1 SGHVS and CDR2 FNYEAQ. The CDR3 spans 18 residues. V lost 2 bases and J 1 base, leaving 18 bases between the germline ends. The chain joins TRBV7-6 to TRBJ1-3; maybe TRBD1 (5 bases). Sequenced material: peripheral blood. The sequence was obtained from a middle-aged man with acute or convalescent COVID-19. The CDR3 is CASSLLGPFGPSGNTIYF. CDR3 DNA sequence: TGTGCCAGCAGCTTATTGGGGCCTTTCGGGCCTTCTGGAAACACCATATATTTT.